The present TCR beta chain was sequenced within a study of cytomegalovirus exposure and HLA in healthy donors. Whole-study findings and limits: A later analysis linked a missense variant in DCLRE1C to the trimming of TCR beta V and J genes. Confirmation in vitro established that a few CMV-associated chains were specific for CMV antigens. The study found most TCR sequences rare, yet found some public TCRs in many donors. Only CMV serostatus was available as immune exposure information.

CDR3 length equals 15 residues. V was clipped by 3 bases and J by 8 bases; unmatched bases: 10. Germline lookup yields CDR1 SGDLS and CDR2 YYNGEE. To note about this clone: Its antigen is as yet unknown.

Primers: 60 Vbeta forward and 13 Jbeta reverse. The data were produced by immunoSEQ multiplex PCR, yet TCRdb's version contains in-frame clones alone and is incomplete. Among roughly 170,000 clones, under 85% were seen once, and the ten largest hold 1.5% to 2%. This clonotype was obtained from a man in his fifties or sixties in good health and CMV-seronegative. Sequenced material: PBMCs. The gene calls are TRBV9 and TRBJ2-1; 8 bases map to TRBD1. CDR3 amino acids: CASSGQGLGRDEQFF. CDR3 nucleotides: TGTGCCAGCAGCGGACAGGGGCTAGGCAGGGATGAGCAGTTCTTC.